The 4 T cell receptor beta chains presented below share a single source sample, sequenced in a study of post-analysis software for immune sequencing data. Findings and limits, study-wide: Relative to controls, patients had about 5 TRBV segments at higher frequency, with TRBV5-6, TRBV5-1 and TRBV20-1 among these.

Every TCR beta cDNA library bore unique molecular identifiers. TCRdb reanalysed the PCR reads using MiXCR and keeps one entry per CDR3 protein. The sample consists of 650,000 to 850,000 distinct CDR3 sequences, under 70% of them appearing once. Their recognized antigens are unknown. Sequenced sample: blood. These receptors all stem from a girl between 10 and 17 years old with multiple sclerosis.

This chain joins TRBV29-1 and TRBJ2-4; D is tentatively TRBD1 or TRBD2 (6 bases each). The CDR3 has 14 amino acids. With 6 bases removed from V and 4 bases from J, the gap between germline ends came to 16 bases. The germline CDR1 and CDR2 sequences are SQVTM and ANQGSEA. The CDR3 reads CSVRGVHIKNIQYF. The CDR3 nucleotides read TGCAGCGTGAGGGGGGTACACATAAAAAACATTCAGTACTTC.

The chain has TRBV5-1 and TRBJ2-3; a possible D gene is TRBD2 (6 bases). This CDR3 is 14 amino acids long. V lost 6 bases and J 0 bases, leaving 11 bases between the germline ends. From germline, CDR1 is SGHRS and CDR2 YFSETQ. The CDR3: CASKGGTSTDTQYF. The CDR3 DNA follows: TGCGCCAGCAAGGGCGGGACTAGCACAGATACGCAGTATTTT.

This clonotype was observed a handful of times. The CDR3 nucleotides are TGTGCCAGCAGCGATAGCGGGGATGAGCAGTTCTTC. Protein sequence: CASSDSGDEQFF. The rearrangement joins TRBV7-3 to TRBJ2-1; TRBD2 aligns across 8 bases. The CDR3 sequence is 12 residues long. Germline CDR1 is SGHTA and CDR2 is FQGTGA. Trimming removed 5 bases from V and 8 bases from J; junction bases left unmatched: 2.

V is TRBV20-1 and J is TRBJ1-1; perhaps TRBD1 as D (5 bases). Germline V gene data show CDR1 as DFQATT and CDR2 as SNEGSKA (reference sequence). The CDR3 length is 15 residues. V lost 3 bases to trimming and J lost 14 bases, with 28 bases between them. The CDR3 region is CSARPGTSASNEQFF. In DNA, the CDR3 is TGCAGTGCTAGGCCCGGGACTAGCGCGTCCAATGAGCAGTTCTTT.